Below, one T cell receptor beta chain is given with its context. Its antigen is unidentified. The source of the sample is a study of CXCR3-negative and CXCR3-positive naive CD8 T cells. Findings and caveats of the study: Within a donor, both naive subsets shared TRBV-TRBJ usage, unlike memory cells. The level of CXCR3 expression partially decreased after cryopreservation; the majority of assays used fresh PBMCs. With surface CD5 comparable between naive subsets, TCR strength was estimated using properties derived from the TRB CDR3.

Each TRB cDNA library was prepared by 5' RACE (with UMI labels). One entry per CDR3 protein, without DNA, is what TCRdb gives after re-calling the 5' RACE reads. The repertoire table contains 40,000 to 45,000 distinct CDR3 sequences. Germline V lookup: CDR1 SGHDT, CDR2 YYEEEE. The CDR3 has 15 residues. The sequenced sample consisted of memory CD8+ T cells from blood. The rearrangement uses TRBV5-6 and TRBJ2-1. This receptor was identified in a human donor in good health. Some clones in this sample may be carry-over from other donors' samples. This CDR3 reads CASSLGVGGYNEQFF.